The next 8 T cell receptor beta chains were all read from a single sample in a study of vaccination and CD4 T cells after COVID-19. Documented treatment: roughly 10-day PBMC culture with coronavirus spike peptide pools or control peptides (ViraFEST assay). These receptors have no identified antigens. Cultured CD4+ T-cell DNA underwent Oncomine TCR Beta short-read sequencing. TCRdb fed the PCR reads into MiXCR, producing one record per CDR3 protein. The sample holds tens of thousands of distinct CDR3 sequences, 40% to 55% seen once. This specimen consisted of CD4+ T cells from blood, cultured in vitro, obtained before SARS-CoV-2 vaccination. All receptors derive from a human donor who received a COVID-19 vaccine.

The chain employs TRBV5-1 and TRBJ2-3; perhaps TRBD2 as D (5 bases). Trimming took 3 bases from V and 0 from J, leaving 8 bases between them. The CDR3 contains 14 residues. The germline gives CDR1 SGHRS, CDR2 YFSETQ. The CDR3 DNA follows: TGCGCCAGCAGCTCCAGACTAAGCACAGATACGCAGTATTTT. It yields the protein CASSSRLSTDTQYF.

The V and J genes are TRBV5-1 and TRBJ2-1, with 11 bases aligning to TRBD2. CDR3 length: 15 residues. The V gene's germline CDR1 is SGHRS and CDR2 YFSETQ. J gave up 4 bases and V 4 bases, and 4 bases lay outside the gene matches. The CDR3 loop reads CASSPTSGAYNEQFF. The CDR3 coding sequence is TGCGCCAGCAGCCCGACTAGCGGGGCTTACAATGAGCAGTTCTTC.

The rearrangement uses TRBV19 and TRBJ1-4; D is undetermined. CDR1 and CDR2 (germline): LNHDA, SQIVND (reference sequence). The V end was cut by 2 bases, the J end by 4 bases, with 14 bases between. The CDR3 totals 16 residues. DNA of the CDR3: TGTGCCAGTAGTATAAGCTTCATGGGGATTAATGAAAAACTGTTTTTT. Translation gives CASSISFMGINEKLFF.

The CDR3 nucleotides read TGTGCCAGCAGCTTAGTAGCGCCTAGCGGGGGTTACAATGAGCAGTTCTTC. Translating it yields CASSLVAPSGGYNEQFF. The chain couples TRBV7-8 to TRBJ2-1; 10 bases align to TRBD2. The CDR3 is 17 residues long. Germline V gives CDR1 SGHVS, CDR2 FQNEAQ. J gave up 4 bases and V 1 base, and 7 bases lay outside the gene matches.

This clonotype was counted a few times. This chain links TRBV24-1 with TRBJ1-2; D is unresolved. CDR1 and CDR2 (germline): KGHDR, SFDVKD. The CDR3 has 16 residues. The V end was cut by 2 bases, the J end by 8 bases, with 20 bases between. Written as DNA, the CDR3 is TGTGCCACCAGTGATTCAGGCCCCTTTCGGGTGCGAGGCTACACCTTC. It specifies CATSDSGPFRVRGYTF.

The genes are TRBV24-1 and TRBJ2-4, with TRBD2 matching 7 bases. The V gene end was trimmed by 4 bases and the J gene end by 4 bases; junction bases not matched to a gene: 12. Per germline, CDR1 KGHDR and CDR2 SFDVKD. The CDR3 length is 17 residues. CDR3 bases: TGTGCCACCAGTGACCGTAAACCCTCAGCGGGGAAAAACATTCAGTACTTC. Its translation: CATSDRKPSAGKNIQYF.

The sample holds a few counts of this clonotype. V usage is TRBV6-1 and J usage is TRBJ2-2; no clear D. Trimming cost V 6 bases and J 4 bases, with 9 bases left between them. Germline V lookup: CDR1 MNHNS, CDR2 SASEGT. CDR3 length: 13 amino acids. CDR3 amino acids: CASRKSVTGELFF. The CDR3, as DNA: TGTGCCAGCAGGAAGAGTGTCACCGGGGAGCTGTTTTTT.

This clonotype was counted between two and nine times. V usage is TRBV20-1 and J usage is TRBJ2-3; D perhaps matches TRBD1 (7 bases). The V gene's germline CDR1 is DFQATT and CDR2 SNEGSKA (reference sequence). The CDR3 has 15 residues. V lost 6 bases and J lost 2, with 18 bases in between. CDR3 nucleotide sequence: TGCAGTGCCCTGGTAGGGGGCGGGACCACAGATACGCAGTATTTT. Translating it yields CSALVGGGTTDTQYF.